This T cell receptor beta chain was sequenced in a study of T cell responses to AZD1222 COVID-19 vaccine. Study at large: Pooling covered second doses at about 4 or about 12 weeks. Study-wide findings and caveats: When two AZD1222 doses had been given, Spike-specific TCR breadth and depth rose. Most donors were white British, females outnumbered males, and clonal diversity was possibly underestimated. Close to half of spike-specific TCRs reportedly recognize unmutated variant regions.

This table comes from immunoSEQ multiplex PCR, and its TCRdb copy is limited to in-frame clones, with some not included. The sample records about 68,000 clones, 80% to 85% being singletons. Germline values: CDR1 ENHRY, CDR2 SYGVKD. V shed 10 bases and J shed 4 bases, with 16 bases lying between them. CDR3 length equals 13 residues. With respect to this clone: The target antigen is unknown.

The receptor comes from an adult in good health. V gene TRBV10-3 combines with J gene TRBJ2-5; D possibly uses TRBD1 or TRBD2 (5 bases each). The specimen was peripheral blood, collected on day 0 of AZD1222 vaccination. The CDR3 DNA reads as TGTGCCACAAACCCTCGGGACGGAGAGACCCAGTACTTC. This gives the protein CATNPRDGETQYF.